This TCR beta chain originates from a study of neoadjuvant anti-PD-1 for oral cavity cancer. About the study: Nivolumab at 3 mg/kg was mostly given biweekly, three to four doses, pre-surgery. Around day 43, patients without progression received a fourth nivolumab dose before surgery.

CDR3 length: 13 amino acids. Trimming pared 2 bases from V and 2 bases from J, leaving 6 bases between. Germline V lookup: CDR1 MGHDK, CDR2 SYGVNS. Study results and caveats: After neoadjuvant nivolumab, PBMC T cell clonality was significantly higher in non-responders than responders.

The method was immunoSEQ multiplex PCR; TCRdb's version includes in-frame clones alone and lacks a portion of them. The table includes 14,000 or so clones, more than 65% detected once. Sample time point: after neoadjuvant nivolumab, at surgical resection. Concerning this clone: What it binds is unknown.

This specimen consisted of PBMCs, obtained after nivolumab (anti-PD-1) treatment. This TCR derives from a person aged 35 to 85 with oral cavity squamous cell carcinoma. The rearrangement uses TRBV25-1 and TRBJ2-5; D call uncertain. CDR3 amino acids: CASSEASQETQYF. The DNA for the CDR3 is TGTGCCAGCAGTGAAGCATCACAAGAGACCCAGTACTTC.